One sample yielded the 5 T cell receptor beta chains listed below, sequenced in a study of CD8+CD57+ T cells in acquired aplastic anemia. Genomic DNA was employed as the template in profiling TCR beta VDJ and CDR3. TCRdb called the reads again in MiXCR, with one record for every CDR3 protein. The repertoire includes about 470,000 distinct CDR3 sequences, about a third of them detected once, and 0.82% sits in the top ten. Sequenced patients had shown CD8+CD57+ cell expansion by flow cytometry. The sequencing input was sorted CD4+, CD8+, or CD8+CD57+ T cells (not recorded which) from PBMCs. These TCRs come from a human donor with aplastic anemia.

This clonotype was recorded at least ten times. V and J are TRBV20-1 and TRBJ1-6; 7 bases are shared with TRBD1. Germline lookup yields CDR1 DFQATT and CDR2 SNEGSKA (reference sequence). The CDR3 contains 16 residues. Trimming took 3 bases from V and 2 from J; bases not matched to a gene: 7. Here the CDR3 reads CSASIQTGPYNSPLHF. The CDR3 DNA sequence: TGCAGTGCTAGCATTCAGACAGGGCCCTATAATTCACCCCTCCACTTT.

J is TRBJ1-4 and V is TRBV7-9; 8 bases are a match to TRBD1. After removal of 5 bases from V and 8 bases from J, the junction contained 10 bases not matched to a gene. Germline CDR1 reads SEHNR; CDR2 reads FQNEAQ (reference sequence). The CDR3 is made up of 15 amino acids. CDR3 in DNA: TGTGCCAGCAGCCGACCGGGACAGGTTGACGAAAAACTGTTTTTT. This sequence encodes CASSRPGQVDEKLFF.

Many counts were recorded for this clonotype. V gene TRBV29-1 combines with J gene TRBJ2-3; 8 positions agree with TRBD1. This CDR3 has 13 amino acids. Per germline, CDR1 SQVTM and CDR2 ANQGSEA. With 2 bases clipped from V and 2 bases from J, the junction kept 0 bases outside the gene matches. The CDR3 DNA reads TGCAGCGTTGAACAGGGGGCCACAGATACGCAGTATTTT. It codes for CSVEQGATDTQYF.

There are a few counts of this clonotype. V usage is TRBV6-5 and J usage is TRBJ1-6, with unresolved D. The CDR3 has 15 amino acids. Germline lookup yields CDR1 MNHEY and CDR2 SVGAGI. V was clipped by 4 bases and J by 2 bases, with 9 bases between them. CDR3 loop: CASSWVITYNSPLHF. Here the CDR3 DNA reads TGTGCCAGCAGTTGGGTGATCACCTATAATTCACCCCTCCACTTT.

Of note for this clonotype: A much larger clonotype is one base distant, so this may be a read error. This chain connects TRBV5-1 to TRBJ2-7; perhaps TRBD1 as D (6 bases). Germline CDR1 SGHRS, CDR2 YFSETQ. Trimming cost V 4 bases and J 3 bases, with 11 bases left between them. The CDR3 loop spans 13 amino acids. CDR3 loop: CASSVGQNYEQYF. CDR3 sequence (DNA): TGCGCCAGCAGCGTAGGACAGAACTACGAGCAGTACTTC.